A single sample gave rise to the 24 T cell receptor beta chains below, sequenced in a study of human CD8 memory T cell subsets. Investigators built TCR beta libraries using UMI-labeled 5' RACE. One entry per CDR3 protein, without DNA, is what TCRdb gives after re-calling the 5' RACE reads. This table holds around 19,000 distinct CDR3 sequences. The sample was CD8+ T cells from PBMCs. The receptors were sampled from a human donor in good health.

By frequency, this clonotype registers medium-sized. The V and J genes are TRBV20-1 and TRBJ2-7; the D call of TRBD2 rests on TCRdb alone, since no DNA is present to check it. Looked up from germline, CDR1 is DFQATT and CDR2 is SNEGSKA (reference sequence). The CDR3 spans 14 residues. CDR3: CSARDGGGNPEQYF.

The chain recombines TRBV12-3 or TRBV12-4 with TRBJ2-3. The CDR3 sequence is 12 residues long. The CDR3 protein is CASSPNGYTQYF.

This sequence joins TRBV15 and TRBJ1-1. Germline assignment: CDR1 LNHNV and CDR2 YYDKDF (reference sequence). This CDR3 is 13 amino acids long. The CDR3 protein is CATSRVVNTEAFF.

This chain links TRBV29-1 with TRBJ2-3; TCRdb selects TRBD1, and the lack of DNA leaves this call unchecked. Germline-derived CDR1 and CDR2 are SQVTM and ANQGSEA. CDR3 size: 16 residues. The CDR3 is CSVEGGTGGYTDTQYF.

The chain couples TRBV12-3 or TRBV12-4 to TRBJ2-3. The CDR3 is 14 amino acids. CDR3: CASRPDVDTDTQYF.

V gene TRBV27 combines with J gene TRBJ2-3; there is no DNA to check the TCRdb D call of TRBD2. This CDR3 has 16 residues. CDR1 MNHEY and CDR2 SMNVEV come from the germline V gene (reference sequence). CDR3: CASSPFASGSTDTQYF.

The V gene is TRBV29-1, the J gene TRBJ1-2; the TRBD1 assignment by TCRdb is unverifiable without DNA. The CDR3 has 14 residues. The germline V gene encodes CDR1 SQVTM and CDR2 ANQGSEA. CDR3 amino acids: CSVEDRTDVYGYTF.

This chain links TRBV4-1 with TRBJ1-1; the D gene TCRdb calls, TRBD1, cannot be checked with no DNA. Germline lookup yields CDR1 MGHRA and CDR2 YSYEKL. This CDR3 comprises 16 residues. Here the CDR3 reads CASSPQKGQGVPEAFF.

The gene calls are TRBV28 and TRBJ1-5. The CDR3 is made up of 14 amino acids. Germline V gives CDR1 MDHEN, CDR2 SYDVKM. The CDR3: CASDMADQNQPQHF.

The chain combines TRBV5-6 with TRBJ2-1. CDR1 is SGHDT, CDR2 YYEEEE, per germline. The CDR3 spans 11 residues. The CDR3 reads CASSSTGEQFF.

Its frequency marks this clonotype as medium-sized. The genes are TRBV7-9 and TRBJ1-2; the D call from TCRdb, TRBD1, cannot be confirmed without DNA. The CDR3 covers 14 residues. Germline V CDR1 and CDR2: SEHNR, FQNEAQ (reference sequence). The CDR3 region is CASSLLSGGDGYTF.

The gene calls are TRBV20-1 and TRBJ2-2. From germline, CDR1 is DFQATT and CDR2 SNEGSKA (reference sequence). This CDR3 is built from 17 residues. The CDR3 spells CSARDLLGQGNTGELFF.

This clonotype is called medium-sized based on its frequency. V usage is TRBV28 and J usage is TRBJ2-3; TCRdb proposes TRBD1, but this gene call is untestable without DNA. The CDR3 is 15 amino acids. The germline V gene encodes CDR1 MDHEN and CDR2 SYDVKM. The CDR3 protein is CASSGTGSTTDTQYF.

The chain has TRBV19 and TRBJ2-1. Looked up from germline, CDR1 is LNHDA and CDR2 is SQIVND (reference sequence). The CDR3 runs 12 residues. This chain's CDR3 is CASSIDNNEQFF.

The genes are TRBV7-6 and TRBJ2-5. The V gene's germline CDR1 is SGHVS and CDR2 FNYEAQ. The CDR3 consists of 15 residues. The CDR3: CASSSTGATQETQYF.

The rearrangement joins TRBV19 to TRBJ2-1; the TCRdb D gene call, TRBD2, has no DNA to confirm it. Germline V gives CDR1 LNHDA, CDR2 SQIVND (reference sequence). This CDR3 spans 16 amino acids. This chain's CDR3 is CASSESGPTLYNEQFF.

The chain has TRBV10-2 and TRBJ2-7; TCRdb proposes TRBD1, but this gene call is untestable without DNA. Per germline, CDR1 WSHSY and CDR2 SAAADI. This CDR3 contains 15 residues. The CDR3 reads CASSDAGTASYEQYF.

This rearrangement joins TRBV6-6 to TRBJ1-2. The V gene's germline CDR1 is MNHNY and CDR2 SVGAGI (reference sequence). The CDR3 has 14 residues. This CDR3 is CASSYSDREGGYTF.

The chain joins TRBV7-7 to TRBJ2-1. This CDR3 is 15 amino acids long. Per the germline V gene, CDR1 is SSHAT and CDR2 is FNYEAQ (reference sequence). This CDR3 reads CASSPTSNSYNEQFF. The complete variable domain, with remaining parts taken from reference TRBV7-7 and TRBJ2-1, reads GAGVSQSPRYKVTKRGQDVTLRCDPISSHATLYWYQQALGQGPEFLTYFNYEAQPDKSGLPSDRFSAERPEGSISTLTIQRTEQRDSAMYRCASSPTSNSYNEQFFGPGTRLTVL.

V and J are TRBV10-2 and TRBJ1-2. The V gene's germline CDR1 is WSHSY and CDR2 SAAADI. This CDR3 spans 15 amino acids. CDR3 sequence: CASSRLAGGDYGYTF.

V usage is TRBV7-2 and J usage is TRBJ2-7; the D call from TCRdb, TRBD1, cannot be confirmed without DNA. This CDR3 contains 14 residues. In germline, CDR1 is SGHTA, CDR2 FQGNSA. This CDR3 reads CASSFDRASYEQYF.

The chain joins TRBV7-9 to TRBJ2-7; TCRdb lists TRBD1, though no DNA is available to test this call. The CDR3 extends over 14 amino acids. Per the germline V gene, CDR1 is SEHNR and CDR2 is FQNEAQ (reference sequence). CDR3 sequence: CASSLQGGPHEQYF. Based on the CDR3 plus reference TRBV7-9 and TRBJ2-7, the full variable domain is DTGVSQNPRHKITKRGQNVTFRCDPISEHNRLYWYRQTLGQGPEFLTYFQNEAQLEKSRLLSDRFSAERPKGSFSTLEIQRTEQGDSAMYLCASSLQGGPHEQYFGPGTRLTVT.

Measured by frequency, this clonotype is medium-sized. The chain joins TRBV6-2 or TRBV6-3 to TRBJ2-1; the D gene TCRdb calls, TRBD1, cannot be checked with no DNA. From germline, CDR1 is MNHEY and CDR2 SVGEGT. CDR3 length: 16 residues. The CDR3 sequence is CASISDRDLVSNEQFF.

J is TRBJ2-1 and V is TRBV6-2 or TRBV6-3; TCRdb gives TRBD2 as the D gene, but with no DNA this cannot be confirmed. Germline V gene data show CDR1 as MNHEY and CDR2 as SVGEGT. CDR3 length: 16 residues. CDR3 sequence: CASSMTSGTQDNEQFF.